This T cell receptor beta chain was captured in a study of T cells in Graves' hyperthyroidism and ophthalmopathy. About the study: Staff took peripheral blood when the initial diagnosis was made, before any treatment began.

V was clipped by 2 bases and J by 9 bases; unmatched bases: 11. The CDR3 is made up of 16 amino acids. CDR1 SGDLS and CDR2 YYNGEE come from the germline V gene. Study-level findings and limits: The authors' 13 V-J model separated ophthalmopathy from stable hyperthyroidism.

The TCR beta CDR3 regions underwent amplification using RNA transcripts as the source. The HTBI set primed first-round TCR CDR3 RT-PCR. MiXCR, applied by TCRdb to the multiplex PCR reads, yields one record per CDR3 protein. Of under 350,000 distinct CDR3 sequences listed, about 18% are singletons. This clonotype was counted ten times or more. Its antigen is still unknown. The clonotype comes from a woman in her sixties with Graves' ophthalmopathy. Sequencing was performed on blood. The chain couples TRBV9 to TRBJ2-1, with 10 positions matching TRBD1. The CDR3 nucleotides are TGTGCCAGCAGCGTGGGGACAGGGGCGCGGAGTGGTGAGCAGTTCTTC. Its translation is CASSVGTGARSGEQFF.